This is a list of T cell receptor beta chains from one sample in a study of shared clonotypes between healthy human individuals. Generated by immunoSEQ multiplex PCR, the TCRdb table keeps only in-frame clones and is missing some. The table records under 1,100,000 clones, about 80% of them present only once. The specimen sequenced was memory CD4+ T cells from PBMCs. The receptors were sampled from a man between 18 and 35 years old in good health. Some clones in this sample may be carry-over from other donors' samples. The CDR3 runs from the conserved cysteine through the conserved F or W. D genes are given only for firm matches. Size tells how often a clone was seen (once, few, many) or the class of an expanded clone, and some rows leave it out.

clone_size	d_call	j_call	cdr3_length	v_call	cdr3_nt	cdr3_aa
once	TRBD1	TRBJ2-2	15	TRBV4-2	TGTGCCAGCAGCCAAAACCGACAGGGTTCCGGGGAGCTGTTTTTT	CASSQNRQGSGELFF
-	TRBD1	TRBJ1-4	16	TRBV30	TGTGCCTGGAGTGTAGGGGGACAGGGGCCTAATGAAAAACTGTTTTTT	CAWSVGGQGPNEKLFF
once	-	TRBJ2-7	12	TRBV11-2	TGTGCCAGCAGACTAGGGGGAGGGGGTTGGTACTTC	CASRLGGGGWYF
-	-	TRBJ2-7	13	TRBV5-4	TGTGCCAGCAGCCGAACAGGGGGGGGCGAGCAGTACTTC	CASSRTGGGEQYF
few	-	TRBJ1-1	13	TRBV12-5	TGTGCTAGTGGGGCCAGAAGGGACACTGAAGCTTTCTTT	CASGARRDTEAFF
-	TRBD1	TRBJ2-7	13	TRBV28	TGTGCCAGCAGTGTCCAGGGGGTACGTGTGCAGTACTTC	CASSVQGVRVQYF
once	TRBD1	TRBJ1-2	14	TRBV6-1	TGTGCCAGCAGTGCCCGACAGGGGGCCTATGGCTACACCTTC	CASSARQGAYGYTF
-	-	TRBJ1-5	14	TRBV18	TGTGCCAGCTCACCAAGAACGGGCAATCAGCCCCAGCATTTT	CASSPRTGNQPQHF
-	-	TRBJ1-1	13	TRBV18	TGTGCCAGCTCACCCAAAGCAAACACTGAAGCTTTCTTT	CASSPKANTEAFF
many	-	TRBJ1-2	13	TRBV7-9	TGTGCCAGCAGCTTACCAGCCAACTATGGCTACACCTTC	CASSLPANYGYTF
-	-	TRBJ2-5	15	TRBV18	TGTGCCAGCTCACCAGCCCAGGGTTGGAGGGAGACCCAGTACTTC	CASSPAQGWRETQYF
-	TRBD2	TRBJ2-1	16	TRBV7-2	TGTGCCAGCAGCCTTATTAGCGGGAACACCTACAATGAGCAGTTCTTC	CASSLISGNTYNEQFF
-	-	TRBJ2-3	13	TRBV7-6	TGTGCCAGCAGCGCGACAGTCACAGATACGCAGTATTTT	CASSATVTDTQYF
once	-	TRBJ2-7	12	TRBV18	TGTGCCAGCTCACCACAGGGCCCAGGGCAGTACTTC	CASSPQGPGQYF